These 11 T cell receptor beta chains came from one sample sequenced in a study of tumor and adjacent non-tumor tissue in lung cancer. TCRbeta libraries were built with three rounds of nested PCR, modified from ARM-PCR. TCRdb ran MiXCR on the multiplex PCR reads and lists one entry per CDR3 protein. The data show tens of thousands of distinct CDR3 sequences, 60% to 70% seen once. RNA was extracted from bulk tissue without any cell sorting. The normal lung tissue was taken more than 3 cm from the tumor edge. Sequencing used distant non-tumor lung tissue. The receptors originated from a middle-aged woman with non-small cell lung cancer.

This clonotype was seen ten or more times. The chain combines TRBV24-1 with TRBJ2-7; D uncertain. This CDR3 has 12 amino acids. Deletions cut 4 bases from V and 2 bases from J, with 5 bases between. Germline values: CDR1 KGHDR, CDR2 SFDVKD. CDR3 protein: CATSEGTYEQYF. DNA of the CDR3: TGTGCCACCAGTGAAGGAACCTACGAGCAGTACTTC.

A word on this clonotype: This may stem from a read error, because a much larger clone lies one nucleotide away. J is TRBJ2-1 and V is TRBV20-1; D not resolved. The CDR3 loop spans 10 amino acids. Germline CDR1 reads DFQATT; CDR2 reads SNEGSKA (reference sequence). DNA of the CDR3: TGCATTGCTAGTGACCAGAGGCCGTTCTTC. Encoded protein: CIASDQRPFF.

This clonotype was recorded many times. This chain links TRBV30 with TRBJ2-1; D remains unclear. Trimming removed 3 bases from V and 10 bases from J, with 10 bases in between. The CDR3 runs to 11 residues. The germline CDR1 and CDR2 sequences are GTSNPN and SVGIG (reference sequence). The CDR3 coding sequence is TGTGCCTGGAGCCTTGGCGGCGAGCAGTTCTTC. This gives the protein CAWSLGGEQFF.

The chain links TRBV29-1 to TRBJ2-1, with TRBD2 matching over 7 bases. CDR3 length equals 16 residues. The ends lost 2 bases at V and 0 bases at J; junction bases unmatched: 7. Germline V lookup: CDR1 SQVTM, CDR2 ANQGSEA. CDR3 sequence (DNA): TGCAGCGTTGAATATCCTGGGAGGGCCTCCTACAATGAGCAGTTCTTC. Amino acid sequence: CSVEYPGRASYNEQFF.

In regard to this clonotype: Here the CDR3 omits its conserved ending phenylalanine or tryptophan, so a read error is the likely source. The V gene is TRBV29-1, the J gene TRBJ2-5, with D unclear. Germline V gene data show CDR1 as SQVTM and CDR2 as ANQGSEA. The CDR3 extends over 13 amino acids. CDR3 bases: TGCAGGGTTGAGTGCTGGGGACAAGAGACCCAGTACCTC. Its protein is CRVECWGQETQYL.

In the case of this clonotype: A single base separates this from a much larger clone, so it may be a read error. This chain connects TRBV7-9 to TRBJ2-2; D not certain. Germline CDR1 is SEHNR and CDR2 is FQNEAQ (reference sequence). CDR3 length: 13 amino acids. DNA for the CDR3: TGTGTCAGCAGCTCACTCCACACCGGGGAGCTGTTTTTT. The encoded protein is CVSSSLHTGELFF. Full variable domain (rest looked up from reference TRBV7-9 and TRBJ2-2): DTGVSQNPRHKITKRGQNVTFRCDPISEHNRLYWYRQTLGQGPEFLTYFQNEAQLEKSRLLSDRFSAERPKGSFSTLEIQRTEQGDSAMYLCVSSSLHTGELFFGEGSRLTVL.

To note about this clonotype: A read error may explain this, as a much larger clone is one base away. This chain connects TRBV6-4 to TRBJ2-2; TRBD1 agrees at 7 bases. After removal of 2 bases from V and 4 bases from J, the junction contained 4 bases not matched to a gene. This CDR3 has 15 residues. Germline V gives CDR1 MRHNA, CDR2 SNTAGT. CDR3 in amino acids: CASSDPSGGTGELFF. The CDR3, as DNA: TGTGCCAGCAGTGACCCTTCAGGGGGCACCGGGGAGCTGTTTTTT.

About this clonotype: A junction end diverges from the germline sequence, so it may reflect a read error. The rearrangement links TRBV30 to TRBJ2-1, with a weak D call TRBD1 (6 bases). This CDR3 has 12 amino acids. Germline-derived CDR1 and CDR2 are GTSNPN and SVGIG (reference sequence). The CDR3 here is CAYYREYNEQSF. CDR3 nucleotide sequence: TGTGCCTACTACAGGGAGTACAATGAGCAGTCCTTC.

This clonotype was recorded many times. The chain employs TRBV29-1 and TRBJ2-3; D is uncertain. The germline gives CDR1 SQVTM, CDR2 ANQGSEA. The CDR3 extends over 14 amino acids. Trimming removed 6 bases at V and 2 bases at J, with 15 bases between. CDR3 region: CSVLRLRDTDTQYF. The CDR3 DNA reads TGCAGCGTCCTTCGTCTTCGAGACACAGATACGCAGTATTTT.

The rearrangement uses TRBV6-2 or TRBV6-3 and TRBJ2-7, with D possibly matching TRBD2 (6 bases). The germline gives CDR1 MNHEY, CDR2 SVGEGT. The CDR3 has 15 residues. Trimming took 2 bases from V and 6 from J, leaving 17 bases between them. CDR3 sequence reads: CASSYRREGSCEQYF. CDR3 nucleotide sequence: TGTGCCAGCAGTTACAGGAGGGAAGGTAGCTGCGAGCAGTACTTC.

This clonotype has just a few counts. The V call is TRBV5-1, the J call TRBJ2-7, with 9 nucleotides matching TRBD2. J was trimmed by 7 bases and V by 0 bases; bases with no gene match: 8. CDR3 length: 15 residues. Germline-derived CDR1 and CDR2 are SGHRS and YFSETQ. The CDR3: CASSLGGLALVEQYF. DNA of the CDR3: TGCGCCAGCAGCTTGGGGGGACTAGCTTTGGTGGAGCAGTACTTC.